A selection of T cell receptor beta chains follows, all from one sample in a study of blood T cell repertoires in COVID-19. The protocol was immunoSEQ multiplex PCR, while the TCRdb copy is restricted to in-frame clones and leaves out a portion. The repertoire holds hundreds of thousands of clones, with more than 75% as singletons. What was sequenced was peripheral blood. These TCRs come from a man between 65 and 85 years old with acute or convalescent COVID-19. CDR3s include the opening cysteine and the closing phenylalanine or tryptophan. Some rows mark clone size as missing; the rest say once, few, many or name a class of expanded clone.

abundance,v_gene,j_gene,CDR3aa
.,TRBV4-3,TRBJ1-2,CASSQDPQGGGGYTF
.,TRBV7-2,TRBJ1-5,CASSLQAVGRSYSNQPQHF
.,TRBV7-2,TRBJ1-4,CASSLGGGEKLFF
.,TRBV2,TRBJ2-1,CASSGTAFSYNEQFF
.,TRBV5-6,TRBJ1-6,CASSLLHNSPLHF
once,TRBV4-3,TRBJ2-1,CASSRQLAVYNEQFF
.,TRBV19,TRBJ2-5,CASSSGGETQYF
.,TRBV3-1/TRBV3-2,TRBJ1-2,CASSPGVGNYGYTF
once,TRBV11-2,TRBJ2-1,CASSSPDRGLYNEQFF
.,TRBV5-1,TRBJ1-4,CASSLQGVNEKLFF
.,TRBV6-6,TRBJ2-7,CASSYLAGDEQYF
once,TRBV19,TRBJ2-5,CASRDRGRGETQYF
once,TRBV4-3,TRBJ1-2,CASSQDLQGGGYTF
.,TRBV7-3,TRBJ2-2,CASSFASYTGELFF
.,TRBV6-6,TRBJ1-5,CASSKDRVQPQHF
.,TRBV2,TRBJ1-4,CASSEFAGQGEKLFF
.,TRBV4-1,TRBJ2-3,CASSQQRDTQYF
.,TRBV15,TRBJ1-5,CATSRGLRPQHF
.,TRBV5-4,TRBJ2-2,CASYSGTLNTGELFF
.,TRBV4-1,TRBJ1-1,CASSRGLPASESVKAFF
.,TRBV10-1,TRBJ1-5,CASSEGPPGQVTSQPQHF
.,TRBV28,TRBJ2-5,CASSLAGSLETQYF
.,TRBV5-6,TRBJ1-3,CASSRGSSGNTIYF
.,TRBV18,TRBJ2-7,CASSDSLHYEQYF
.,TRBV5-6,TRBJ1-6,CASSRDSFNSPLHF
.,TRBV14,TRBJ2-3,CASSRGGGRTDTQYF
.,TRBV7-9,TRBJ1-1,CASSRGQGGSEAFF
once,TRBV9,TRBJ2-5,CASSVGTGETQYF
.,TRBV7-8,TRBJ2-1,CASSLQFGTGAYNEQFF
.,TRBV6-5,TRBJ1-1,CASNPRTTVAFF
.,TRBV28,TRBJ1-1,CASSHPTGLGTAFF
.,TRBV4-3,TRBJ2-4,CASSRSTSATAKNIQYF
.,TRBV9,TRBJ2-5,CASSVKAGGRFMETQYF
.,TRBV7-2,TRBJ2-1,CASSLGTVSYNEQFF
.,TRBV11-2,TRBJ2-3,CASSPLAGGSDTQYF
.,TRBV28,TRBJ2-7,CASSFPPGQGAYEQYF
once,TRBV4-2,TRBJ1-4,CASSQNRDRGRTTNEKLFF
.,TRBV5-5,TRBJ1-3,CASRLSSGNTIYF
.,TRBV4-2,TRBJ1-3,CASSQAQGSGNTIYF
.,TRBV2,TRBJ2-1,CASGIRDSQFF
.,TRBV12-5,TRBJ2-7,CAKDRTYEQYF
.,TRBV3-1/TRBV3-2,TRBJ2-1,CASSPRTSGRDRSYNEQFF
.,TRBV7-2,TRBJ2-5,CASSRNPTSGQETQYF
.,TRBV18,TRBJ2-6,CASSPGTGRSGANVLTF
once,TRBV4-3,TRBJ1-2,CASSPLGGYGYTF
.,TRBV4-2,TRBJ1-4,CASSPGQGLDEKLFF
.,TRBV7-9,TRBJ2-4,CASSTGRADIAKNIQYF
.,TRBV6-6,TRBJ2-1,CASNIAGVKNNEQFF
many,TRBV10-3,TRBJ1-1,CAISSGSGDTEAFF
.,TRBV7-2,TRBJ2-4,CASNSQGGNIQYF
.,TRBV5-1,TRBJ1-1,CASSLMGGRGTEAFF
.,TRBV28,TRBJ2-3,CASRTGGRLTDTQYF
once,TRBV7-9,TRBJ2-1,CASSLALAGSYNEQFF
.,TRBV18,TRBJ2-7,CASSLTTGAGGYEQYF
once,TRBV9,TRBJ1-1,CASSVGVVESTEAFF
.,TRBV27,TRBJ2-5,CASSFYGGHQETQYF
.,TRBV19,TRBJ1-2,CASRRDRGHYGYTF